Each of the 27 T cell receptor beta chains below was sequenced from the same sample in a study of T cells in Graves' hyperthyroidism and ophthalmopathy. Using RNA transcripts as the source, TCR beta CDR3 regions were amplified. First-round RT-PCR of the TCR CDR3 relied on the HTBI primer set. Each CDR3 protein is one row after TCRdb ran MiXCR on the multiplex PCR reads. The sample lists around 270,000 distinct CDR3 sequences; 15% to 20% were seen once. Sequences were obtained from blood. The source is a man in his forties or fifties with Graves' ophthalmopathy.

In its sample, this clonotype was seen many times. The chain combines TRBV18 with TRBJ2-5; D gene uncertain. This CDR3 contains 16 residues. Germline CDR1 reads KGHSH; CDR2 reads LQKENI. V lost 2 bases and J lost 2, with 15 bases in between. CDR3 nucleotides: TGTGCCAGCTCACCAGATAACGGATTGACACAAGAGACCCAGTACTTC. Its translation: CASSPDNGLTQETQYF. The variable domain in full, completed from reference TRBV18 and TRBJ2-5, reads NAGVMQNPRHLVRRRGQEARLRCSPMKGHSHVYWYRQLPEEGLKFMVYLQKENIIDESGMPKERFSAEFPKEGPSILRIQQVVRGDSAAYFCASSPDNGLTQETQYFGPGTRLLVL.

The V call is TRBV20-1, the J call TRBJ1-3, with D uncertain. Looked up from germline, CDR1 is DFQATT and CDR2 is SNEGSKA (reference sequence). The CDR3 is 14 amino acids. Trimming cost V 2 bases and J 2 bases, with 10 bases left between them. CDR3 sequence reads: CSARPGSPGNTIYF. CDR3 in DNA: TGCAGTGCTAGACCGGGGAGTCCTGGAAACACCATATATTTT.

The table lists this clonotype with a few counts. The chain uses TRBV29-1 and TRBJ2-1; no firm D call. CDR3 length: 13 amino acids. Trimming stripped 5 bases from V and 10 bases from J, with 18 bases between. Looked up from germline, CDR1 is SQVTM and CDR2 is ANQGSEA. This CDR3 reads CSVPRTEVAEQFF. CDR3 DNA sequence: TGCAGCGTTCCCCGGACCGAGGTTGCCGAGCAGTTCTTC.

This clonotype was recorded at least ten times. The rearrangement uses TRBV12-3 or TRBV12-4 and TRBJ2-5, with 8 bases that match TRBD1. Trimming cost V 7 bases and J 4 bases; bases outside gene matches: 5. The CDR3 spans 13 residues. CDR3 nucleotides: TGTGCCAGCAAAAGGACAGGGCGAGAGACCCAGTACTTC. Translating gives CASKRTGRETQYF.

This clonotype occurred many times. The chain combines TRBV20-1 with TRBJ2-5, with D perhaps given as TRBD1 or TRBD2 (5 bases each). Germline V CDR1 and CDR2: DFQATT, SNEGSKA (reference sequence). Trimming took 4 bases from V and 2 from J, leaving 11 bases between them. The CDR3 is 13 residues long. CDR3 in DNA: TGCAGTGCTACCCGGGACGCTCAAGAGACCCAGTACTTC. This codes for CSATRDAQETQYF.

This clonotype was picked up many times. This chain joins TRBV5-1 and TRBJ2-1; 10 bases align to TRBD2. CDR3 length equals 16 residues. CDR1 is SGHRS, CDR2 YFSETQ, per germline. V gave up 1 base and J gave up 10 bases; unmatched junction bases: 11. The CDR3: CASSLFTASGSGEQFF. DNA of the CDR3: TGCGCCAGCAGCTTGTTTACGGCTAGCGGGAGCGGGGAGCAGTTCTTC.

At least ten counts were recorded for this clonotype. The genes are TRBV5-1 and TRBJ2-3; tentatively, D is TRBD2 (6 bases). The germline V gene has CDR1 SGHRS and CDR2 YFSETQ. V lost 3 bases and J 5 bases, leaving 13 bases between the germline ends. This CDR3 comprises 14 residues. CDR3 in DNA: TGCGCCAGCAGCTCGGGAGAGGCGAGAGATACGCAGTATTTT. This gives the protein CASSSGEARDTQYF.

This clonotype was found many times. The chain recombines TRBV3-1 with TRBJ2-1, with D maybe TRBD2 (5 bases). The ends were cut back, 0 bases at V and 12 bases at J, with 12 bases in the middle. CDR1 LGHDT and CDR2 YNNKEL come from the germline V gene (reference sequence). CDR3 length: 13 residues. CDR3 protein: CASSQDLATGQFF. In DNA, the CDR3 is TGTGCCAGCAGCCAAGACCTAGCTACGGGGCAGTTCTTC.

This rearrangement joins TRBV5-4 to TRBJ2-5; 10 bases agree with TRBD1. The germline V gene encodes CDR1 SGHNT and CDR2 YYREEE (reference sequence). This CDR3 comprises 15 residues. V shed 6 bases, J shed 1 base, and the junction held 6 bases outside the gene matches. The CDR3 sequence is CASNPGTGAQETQYF. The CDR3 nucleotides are TGTGCCAGCAACCCCGGGACAGGGGCCCAAGAGACCCAGTACTTC.

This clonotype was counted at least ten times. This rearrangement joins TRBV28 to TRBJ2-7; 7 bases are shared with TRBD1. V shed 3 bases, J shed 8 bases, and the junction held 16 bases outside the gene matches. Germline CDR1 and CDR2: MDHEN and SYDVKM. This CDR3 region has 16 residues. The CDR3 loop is CASSFSRQGPAGQQYF. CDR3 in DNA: TGTGCCAGCAGTTTCAGCCGACAGGGACCGGCTGGTCAGCAGTACTTC.

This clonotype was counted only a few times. CDR3 residues: CASSLVPSPPNEQFF. CDR3 nucleotides: TGCGCCAGCAGCTTGGTGCCCTCCCCGCCGAATGAGCAGTTCTTC. V and J are TRBV5-1 and TRBJ2-1; D gene ambiguous. Between the trimmed V and J ends, which lost 0 bases and 7 bases, there was a span of 14 bases. This CDR3 region has 15 residues. The V gene's germline CDR1 is SGHRS and CDR2 YFSETQ.

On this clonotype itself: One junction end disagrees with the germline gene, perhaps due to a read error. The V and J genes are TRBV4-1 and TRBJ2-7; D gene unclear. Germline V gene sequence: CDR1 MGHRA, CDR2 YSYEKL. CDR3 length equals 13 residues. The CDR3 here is CASSQVETYEQYF. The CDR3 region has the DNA TGTGCCAGCAGCCAAGTTGAGACCTACGAGCAGTACTTC.

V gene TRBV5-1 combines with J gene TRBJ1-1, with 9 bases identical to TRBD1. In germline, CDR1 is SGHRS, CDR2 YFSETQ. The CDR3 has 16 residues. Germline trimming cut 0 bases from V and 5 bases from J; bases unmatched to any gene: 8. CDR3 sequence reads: CASSLEWGQGGTEAFF. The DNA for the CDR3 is TGCGCCAGCAGCTTGGAGTGGGGACAGGGAGGAACTGAAGCTTTCTTT.

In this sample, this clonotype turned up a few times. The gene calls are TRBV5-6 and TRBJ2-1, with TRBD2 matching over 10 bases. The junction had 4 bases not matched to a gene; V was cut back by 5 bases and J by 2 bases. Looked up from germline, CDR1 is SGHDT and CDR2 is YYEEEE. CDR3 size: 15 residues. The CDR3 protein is CASSGGTSAYNEQFF. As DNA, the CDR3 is TGTGCCAGCAGTGGCGGGACTAGCGCCTACAATGAGCAGTTCTTC.

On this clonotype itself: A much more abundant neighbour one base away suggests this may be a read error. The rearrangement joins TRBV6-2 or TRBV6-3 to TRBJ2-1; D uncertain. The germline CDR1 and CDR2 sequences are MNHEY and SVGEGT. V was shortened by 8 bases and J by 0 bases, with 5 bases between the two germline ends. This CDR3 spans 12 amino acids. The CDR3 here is CASRSSYNEQFF. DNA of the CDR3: TGTGCCAGCCGGAGCTCCTACAATGAGCAGTTCTTC.

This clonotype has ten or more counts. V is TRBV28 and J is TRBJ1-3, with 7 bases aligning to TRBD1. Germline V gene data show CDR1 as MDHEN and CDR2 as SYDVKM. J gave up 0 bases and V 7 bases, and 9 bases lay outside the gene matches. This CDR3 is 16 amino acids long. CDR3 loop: CASTSMTGSSGNTIYF. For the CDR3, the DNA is TGTGCCAGCACATCGATGACAGGGTCCTCTGGAAACACCATATATTTT.

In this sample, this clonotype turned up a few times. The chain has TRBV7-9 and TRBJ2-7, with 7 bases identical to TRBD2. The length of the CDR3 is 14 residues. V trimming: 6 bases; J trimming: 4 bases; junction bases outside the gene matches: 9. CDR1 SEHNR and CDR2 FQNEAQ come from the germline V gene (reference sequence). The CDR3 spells CASRSREGRYEQYF. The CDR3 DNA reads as TGTGCCAGCAGGTCTAGGGAGGGAAGGTACGAGCAGTACTTC.

Here the CDR3 reads CASSPRPGHTNDEQYF. In DNA, the CDR3 is TGCGCCAGCAGCCCTAGGCCGGGCCACACAAACGACGAGCAGTACTTC. This sequence joins TRBV5-1 and TRBJ2-7; D is unresolved. Germline V gene sequence: CDR1 SGHRS, CDR2 YFSETQ. V was clipped by 4 bases and J by 5 bases, with 22 bases between them. This CDR3 region has 16 residues.

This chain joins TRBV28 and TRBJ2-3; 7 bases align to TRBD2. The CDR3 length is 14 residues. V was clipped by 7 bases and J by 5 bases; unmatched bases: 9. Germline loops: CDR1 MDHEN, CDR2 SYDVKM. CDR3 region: CASTVGGSIDTQYF. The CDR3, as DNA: TGTGCCAGCACCGTTGGCGGGAGTATAGATACGCAGTATTTT.

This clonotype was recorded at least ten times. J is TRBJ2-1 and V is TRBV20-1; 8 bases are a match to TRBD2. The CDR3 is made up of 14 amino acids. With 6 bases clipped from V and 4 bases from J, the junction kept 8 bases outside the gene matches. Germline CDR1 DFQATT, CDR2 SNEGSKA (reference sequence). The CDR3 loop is CSATTSGPYNEQFF. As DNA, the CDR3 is TGCAGTGCCACAACTAGCGGACCTTACAATGAGCAGTTCTTC.

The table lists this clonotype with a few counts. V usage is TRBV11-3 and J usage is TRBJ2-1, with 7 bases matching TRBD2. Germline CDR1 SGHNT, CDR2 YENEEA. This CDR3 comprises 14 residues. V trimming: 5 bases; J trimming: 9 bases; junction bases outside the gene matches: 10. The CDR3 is CASSLYIAGLEQFF. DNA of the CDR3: TGTGCCAGCAGCCTCTATATAGCGGGTCTTGAGCAGTTCTTC.

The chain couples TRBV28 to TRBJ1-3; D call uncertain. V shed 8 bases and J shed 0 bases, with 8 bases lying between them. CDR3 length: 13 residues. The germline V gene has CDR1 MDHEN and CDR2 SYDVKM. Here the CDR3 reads CASLLASGNTIYF. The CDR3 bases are TGTGCCAGCCTGTTGGCCTCTGGAAACACCATATATTTT.

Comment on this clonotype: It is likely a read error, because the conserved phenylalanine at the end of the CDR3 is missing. CDR3: CASSLESSGRASAGELFL. CDR3 nucleotide sequence: TGCGCCAGCAGCTTGGAGTCTAGCGGGAGGGCCAGTGCCGGGGAGCTGTTTCTT. The V call is TRBV5-1, the J call TRBJ2-2; 12 bases map to TRBD2. The junction had 9 bases not matched to a gene; V was cut back by 0 bases and J by 6 bases. From germline, CDR1 is SGHRS and CDR2 YFSETQ. CDR3 size: 18 residues.

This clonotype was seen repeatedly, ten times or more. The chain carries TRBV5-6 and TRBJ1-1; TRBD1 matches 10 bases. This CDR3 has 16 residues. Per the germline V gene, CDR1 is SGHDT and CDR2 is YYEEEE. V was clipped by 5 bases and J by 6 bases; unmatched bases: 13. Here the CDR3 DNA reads TGTGCCAGCAGTTTTACCGGGACAGGGGATATGGCTGAAGCTTTCTTT. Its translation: CASSFTGTGDMAEAFF.

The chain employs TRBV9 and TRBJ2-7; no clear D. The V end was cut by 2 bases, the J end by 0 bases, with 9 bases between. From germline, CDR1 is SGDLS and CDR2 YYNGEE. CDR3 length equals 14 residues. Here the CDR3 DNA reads TGTGCCAGCAGCGTCGAGCAGGCCTCCTACGAGCAGTACTTC. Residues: CASSVEQASYEQYF.

CDR3 residues: CASSFKGGDGYTF. CDR3 DNA sequence: TGTGCCAGCAGCTTCAAAGGCGGAGATGGCTACACCTTC. The chain carries TRBV7-9 and TRBJ1-2; D is uncertain. The CDR3 covers 13 residues. CDR1 is SEHNR and CDR2 is FQNEAQ in the germline V gene (reference sequence). Trimming took 3 bases from V and 6 from J, leaving 11 bases between them. The full variable domain, in which reference TRBV7-9 and TRBJ1-2 provide the parts outside the CDR3, is DTGVSQNPRHKITKRGQNVTFRCDPISEHNRLYWYRQTLGQGPEFLTYFQNEAQLEKSRLLSDRFSAERPKGSFSTLEIQRTEQGDSAMYLCASSFKGGDGYTFGSGTRLTVV.

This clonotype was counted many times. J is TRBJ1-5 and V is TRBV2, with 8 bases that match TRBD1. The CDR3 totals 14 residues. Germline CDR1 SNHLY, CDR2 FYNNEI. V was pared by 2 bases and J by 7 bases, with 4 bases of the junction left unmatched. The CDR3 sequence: CASSEQGARQPQHF. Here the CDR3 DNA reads TGTGCCAGCAGTGAACAGGGGGCGCGGCAGCCCCAGCATTTT. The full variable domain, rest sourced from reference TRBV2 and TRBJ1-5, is EPEVTQTPSHQVTQMGQEVILRCVPISNHLYFYWYRQILGQKVEFLVSFYNNEISEKSEIFDDQFSVERPDGSNFTLKIRSTKLEDSAMYFCASSEQGARQPQHFGDGTRLSIL.